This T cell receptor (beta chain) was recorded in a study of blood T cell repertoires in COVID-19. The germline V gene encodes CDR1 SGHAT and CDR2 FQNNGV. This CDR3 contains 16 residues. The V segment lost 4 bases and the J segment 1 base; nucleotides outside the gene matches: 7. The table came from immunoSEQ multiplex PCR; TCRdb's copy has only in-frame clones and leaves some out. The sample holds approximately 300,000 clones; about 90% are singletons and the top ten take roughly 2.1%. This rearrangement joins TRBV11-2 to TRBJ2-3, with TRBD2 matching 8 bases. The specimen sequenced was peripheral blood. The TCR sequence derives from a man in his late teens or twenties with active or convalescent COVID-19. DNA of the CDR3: TGTGCCAGCAGCTCGACTAGCGCGACCCGCACAGATACGCAGTATTTT. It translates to CASSSTSATRTDTQYF.